The clone carrying this T cell receptor beta chain was recorded a few times. The data stem from a study of cytomegalovirus exposure and HLA in healthy donors. Use of 60 Vbeta and 13 Jbeta primers characterized the PCR. Only in-frame clones appear in the TCRdb table, and some are missing; sequencing was by immunoSEQ multiplex PCR. This table holds around 170,000 clones, roughly 71% found once. V dropped 6 bases and J dropped 8; count of bases not matched to a gene: 7. Per germline, CDR1 MNHEY and CDR2 SVGAGI. The CDR3 sequence is 15 residues long. This chain joins TRBV6-5 and TRBJ1-6; 10 nucleotides agree with TRBD1. The sequence came from a girl aged 5 to 17 in good health and CMV-seronegative. Sequenced: PBMCs. CDR3 loop: CASRRTGTGDSPLHF. CDR3 nucleotides: TGTGCCAGCAGACGTACCGGGACAGGGGATTCACCCCTCCACTTT.